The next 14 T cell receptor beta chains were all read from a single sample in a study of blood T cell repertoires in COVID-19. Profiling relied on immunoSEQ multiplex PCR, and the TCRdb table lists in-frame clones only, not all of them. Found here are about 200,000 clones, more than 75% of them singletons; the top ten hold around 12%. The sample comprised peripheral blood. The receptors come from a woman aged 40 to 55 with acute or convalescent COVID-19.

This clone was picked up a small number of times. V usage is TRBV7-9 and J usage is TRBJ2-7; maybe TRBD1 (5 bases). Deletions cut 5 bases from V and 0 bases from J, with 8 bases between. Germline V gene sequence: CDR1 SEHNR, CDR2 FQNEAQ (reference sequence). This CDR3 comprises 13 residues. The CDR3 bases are TGTGCCAGCAGCGCTGACAGCTCCTACGAGCAGTACTTC. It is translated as CASSADSSYEQYF. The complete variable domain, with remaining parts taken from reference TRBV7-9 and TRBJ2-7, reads DTGVSQNPRHKITKRGQNVTFRCDPISEHNRLYWYRQTLGQGPEFLTYFQNEAQLEKSRLLSDRFSAERPKGSFSTLEIQRTEQGDSAMYLCASSADSSYEQYFGPGTRLTVT.

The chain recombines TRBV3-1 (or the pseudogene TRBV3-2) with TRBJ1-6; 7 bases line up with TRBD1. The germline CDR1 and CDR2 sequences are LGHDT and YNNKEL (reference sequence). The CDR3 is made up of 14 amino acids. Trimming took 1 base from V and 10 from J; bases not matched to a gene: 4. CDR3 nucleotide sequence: TGTGCCAGCAGCCAAGTGGCAGGGGGATCACCCCTCCACTTT. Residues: CASSQVAGGSPLHF.

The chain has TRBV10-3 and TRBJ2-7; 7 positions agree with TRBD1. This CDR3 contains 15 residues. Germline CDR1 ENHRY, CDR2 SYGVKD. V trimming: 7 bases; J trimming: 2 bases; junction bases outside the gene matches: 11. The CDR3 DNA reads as TGTGCCATCACCCGCCACGGGACAGCGACCTACGAGCAGTACTTC. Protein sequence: CAITRHGTATYEQYF.

CDR3 loop: CASIFSTSGKGEQFF. In DNA form, the CDR3 reads TGTGCCAGTATTTTCTCTACTAGCGGAAAGGGTGAGCAGTTCTTC. This chain joins TRBV19 and TRBJ2-1, with 8 positions matching TRBD2. This CDR3 is built from 15 residues. Trimming took 7 bases from V and 9 from J; bases not matched to a gene: 14. The V gene's germline CDR1 is LNHDA and CDR2 SQIVND (reference sequence).

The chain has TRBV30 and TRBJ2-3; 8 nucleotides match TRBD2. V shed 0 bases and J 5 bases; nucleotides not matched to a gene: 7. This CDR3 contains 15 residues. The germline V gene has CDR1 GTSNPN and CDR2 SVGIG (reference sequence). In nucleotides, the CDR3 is TGTGCCTGGAGTGTAGGGCTAGCGGGTGGAGATACGCAGTATTTT. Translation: CAWSVGLAGGDTQYF.

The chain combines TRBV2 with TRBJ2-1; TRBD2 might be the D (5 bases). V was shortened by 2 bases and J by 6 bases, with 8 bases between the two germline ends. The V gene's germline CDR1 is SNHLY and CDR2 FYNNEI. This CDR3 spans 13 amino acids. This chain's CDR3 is CASSEYEGNEQFF. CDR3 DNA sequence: TGTGCCAGCAGTGAATATGAGGGCAATGAGCAGTTCTTC. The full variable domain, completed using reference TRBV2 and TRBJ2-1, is EPEVTQTPSHQVTQMGQEVILRCVPISNHLYFYWYRQILGQKVEFLVSFYNNEISEKSEIFDDQFSVERPDGSNFTLKIRSTKLEDSAMYFCASSEYEGNEQFFGPGTRLTVL.

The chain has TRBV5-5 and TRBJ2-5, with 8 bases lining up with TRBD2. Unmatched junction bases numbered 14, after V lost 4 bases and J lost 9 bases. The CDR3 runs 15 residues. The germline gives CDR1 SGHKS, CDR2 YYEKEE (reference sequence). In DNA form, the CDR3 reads TGTGCCAGCAGCCAGGGACTAGGGGGAATCGGGGCCCAGTACTTC. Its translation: CASSQGLGGIGAQYF.

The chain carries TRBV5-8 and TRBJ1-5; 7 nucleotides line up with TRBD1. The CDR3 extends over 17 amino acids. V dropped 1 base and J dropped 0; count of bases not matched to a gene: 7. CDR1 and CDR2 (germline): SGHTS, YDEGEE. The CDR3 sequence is CASSLFQGVYSNQPQHF. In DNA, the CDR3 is TGTGCCAGCAGCTTGTTTCAGGGGGTGTATAGCAATCAGCCCCAGCATTTT.

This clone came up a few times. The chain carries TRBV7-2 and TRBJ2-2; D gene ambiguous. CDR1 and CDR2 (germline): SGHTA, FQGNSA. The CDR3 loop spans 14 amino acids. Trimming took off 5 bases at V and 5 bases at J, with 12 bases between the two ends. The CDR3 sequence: CASSPHLSTGELFF. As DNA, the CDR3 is TGTGCCAGCAGCCCCCACCTATCTACCGGGGAGCTGTTTTTT.

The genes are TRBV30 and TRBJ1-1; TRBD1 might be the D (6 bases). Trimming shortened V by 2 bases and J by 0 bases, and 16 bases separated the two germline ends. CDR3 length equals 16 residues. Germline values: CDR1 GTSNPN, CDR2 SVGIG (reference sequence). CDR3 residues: CAWSPLVDRLNTEAFF. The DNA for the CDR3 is TGTGCCTGGAGTCCCCTCGTAGACAGGCTGAACACTGAAGCTTTCTTT.

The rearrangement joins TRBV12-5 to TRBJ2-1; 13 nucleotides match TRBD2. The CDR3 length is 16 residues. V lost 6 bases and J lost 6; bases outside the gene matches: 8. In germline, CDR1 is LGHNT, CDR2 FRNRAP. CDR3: CASGTEGLAGINEQFF. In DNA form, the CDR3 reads TGTGCTAGTGGGACAGAGGGACTAGCGGGAATCAATGAGCAGTTCTTC.

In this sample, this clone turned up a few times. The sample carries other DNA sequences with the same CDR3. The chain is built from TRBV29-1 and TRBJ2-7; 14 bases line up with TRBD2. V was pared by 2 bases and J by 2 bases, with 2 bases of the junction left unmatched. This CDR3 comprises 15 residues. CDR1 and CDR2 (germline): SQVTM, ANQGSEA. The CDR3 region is CSVEKGLAGAYEQYF. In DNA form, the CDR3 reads TGCAGCGTTGAAAAGGGACTAGCGGGAGCCTACGAGCAGTACTTC.

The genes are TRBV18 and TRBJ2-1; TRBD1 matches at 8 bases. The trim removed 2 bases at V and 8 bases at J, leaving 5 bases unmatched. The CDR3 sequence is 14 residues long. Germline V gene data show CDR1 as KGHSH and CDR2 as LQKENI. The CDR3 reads CASSPEDRADEQFF. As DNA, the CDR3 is TGTGCCAGCTCACCAGAGGACAGGGCGGATGAGCAGTTCTTC.

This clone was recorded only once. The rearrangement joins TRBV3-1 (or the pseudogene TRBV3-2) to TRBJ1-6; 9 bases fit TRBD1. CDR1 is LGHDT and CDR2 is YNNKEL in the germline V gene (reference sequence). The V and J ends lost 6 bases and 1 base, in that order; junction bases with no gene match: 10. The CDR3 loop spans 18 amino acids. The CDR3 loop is CASRTYRGRISYNSPLHF. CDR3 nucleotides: TGTGCCAGCAGGACTTACAGGGGGCGCATTTCCTATAATTCACCCCTCCACTTT.